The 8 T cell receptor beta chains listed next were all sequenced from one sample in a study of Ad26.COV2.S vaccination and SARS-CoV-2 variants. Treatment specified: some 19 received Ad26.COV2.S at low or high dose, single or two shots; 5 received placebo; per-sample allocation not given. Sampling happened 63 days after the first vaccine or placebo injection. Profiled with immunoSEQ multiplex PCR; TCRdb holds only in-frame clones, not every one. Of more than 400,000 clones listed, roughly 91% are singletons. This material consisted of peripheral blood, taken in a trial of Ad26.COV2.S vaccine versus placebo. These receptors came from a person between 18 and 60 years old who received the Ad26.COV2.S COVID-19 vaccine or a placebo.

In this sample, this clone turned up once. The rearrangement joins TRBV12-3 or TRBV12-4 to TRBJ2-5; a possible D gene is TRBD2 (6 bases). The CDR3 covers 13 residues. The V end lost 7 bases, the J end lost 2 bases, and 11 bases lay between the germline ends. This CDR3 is CASTRDSQETQYF. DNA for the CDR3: TGTGCCAGCACCCGGGACTCGCAAGAGACCCAGTACTTC.

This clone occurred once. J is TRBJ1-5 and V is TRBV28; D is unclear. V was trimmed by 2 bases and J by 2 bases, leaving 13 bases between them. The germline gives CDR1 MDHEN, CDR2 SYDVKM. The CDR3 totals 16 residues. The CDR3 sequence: CASSLRGFSRNQPQHF. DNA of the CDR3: TGTGCCAGCAGTTTACGAGGGTTCTCGCGCAATCAGCCCCAGCATTTT. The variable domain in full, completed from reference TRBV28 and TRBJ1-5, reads DVKVTQSSRYLVKRTGEKVFLECVQDMDHENMFWYRQDPGLGLRLIYFSYDVKMKEKGDIPEGYSVSREKKERFSLILESASTNQTSMYLCASSLRGFSRNQPQHFGDGTRLSIL.

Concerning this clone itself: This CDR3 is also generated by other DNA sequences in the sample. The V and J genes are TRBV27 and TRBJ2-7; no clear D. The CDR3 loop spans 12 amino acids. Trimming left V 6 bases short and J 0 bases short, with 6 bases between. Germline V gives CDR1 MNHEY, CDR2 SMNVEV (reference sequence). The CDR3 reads CASSGSSYEQYF. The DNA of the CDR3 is TGTGCCAGCAGCGGCAGCTCCTACGAGCAGTACTTC.

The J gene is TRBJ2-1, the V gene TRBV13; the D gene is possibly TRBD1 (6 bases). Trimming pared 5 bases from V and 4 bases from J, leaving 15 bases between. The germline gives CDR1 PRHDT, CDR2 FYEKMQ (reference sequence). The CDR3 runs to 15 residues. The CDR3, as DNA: TGTGCCAGCAGCCACCAGGGGCGTTTATACAATGAGCAGTTCTTC. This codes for CASSHQGRLYNEQFF.

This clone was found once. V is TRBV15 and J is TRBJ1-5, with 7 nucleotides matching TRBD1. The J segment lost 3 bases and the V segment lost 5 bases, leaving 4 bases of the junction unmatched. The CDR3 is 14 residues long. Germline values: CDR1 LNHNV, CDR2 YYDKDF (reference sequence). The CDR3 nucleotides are TGTGCCACCAGCTCGGACAGGCTCAATCAGCCCCAGCATTTT. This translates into CATSSDRLNQPQHF.

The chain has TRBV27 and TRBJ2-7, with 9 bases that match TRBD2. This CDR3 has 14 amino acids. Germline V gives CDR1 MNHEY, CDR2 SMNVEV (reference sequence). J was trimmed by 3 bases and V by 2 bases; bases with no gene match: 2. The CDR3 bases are TGTGCCAGCAGTTTAAAACTAGCGGGCTACGAGCAGTACTTC. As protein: CASSLKLAGYEQYF.

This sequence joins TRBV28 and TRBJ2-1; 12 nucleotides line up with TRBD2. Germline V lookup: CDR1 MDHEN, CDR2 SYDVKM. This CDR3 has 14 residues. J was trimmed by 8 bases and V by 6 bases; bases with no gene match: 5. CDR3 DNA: TGTGCCAGCAGGACGACTAGCGGGAGCGATGAGCAGTTCTTC. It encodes CASRTTSGSDEQFF.

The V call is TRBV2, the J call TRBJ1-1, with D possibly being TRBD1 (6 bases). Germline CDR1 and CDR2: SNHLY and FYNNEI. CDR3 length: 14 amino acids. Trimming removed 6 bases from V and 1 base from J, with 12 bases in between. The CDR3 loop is CASRTGLPNTEAFF. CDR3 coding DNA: TGTGCCAGCAGAACAGGGCTACCGAACACTGAAGCTTTCTTT.